A selection of T cell receptor beta chains follows, all from one sample in a study of blood T cell repertoires in COVID-19. Here immunoSEQ multiplex PCR was the method, and the copy in TCRdb shows in-frame clones only, minus some. Here the sample spans 310,000 or so clones, about nine tenths being singletons. The sample consisted of PBMCs or T cells enriched from blood (not recorded which). The origin of the receptors is a woman in her late teens or twenties who had recovered from COVID-19. Both conserved end residues are part of each CDR3. Fields, in order: V gene, D gene, J gene, clone size, CDR3 length, CDR3 DNA, CDR3 protein. A D gene is named only where the DNA matches it firmly. Clone size is given for some rows only: seen once, a few or many times, or a class if the clone is expanded.

v_call: TRBV5-1; d_call: TRBD1; j_call: TRBJ2-7; clone_size: -; cdr3_length: 16; cdr3_nt: TGCGCCAGCAGCTTGGCCAGGGACAGGGTGCTCTACGAGCAGTACTTC; cdr3_aa: CASSLARDRVLYEQYF
v_call: TRBV6-5; d_call: -; j_call: TRBJ1-4; clone_size: -; cdr3_length: 15; cdr3_nt: TGTGCCAGCAGTCCACAGCTCGATAGAAGTGAAAAACTGTTTTTT; cdr3_aa: CASSPQLDRSEKLFF
v_call: TRBV6-7; d_call: -; j_call: TRBJ1-2; clone_size: -; cdr3_length: 14; cdr3_nt: TGTGCCAGCAGCCATCGGACAGTCGGCGGTGGCTACACCTTC; cdr3_aa: CASSHRTVGGGYTF
v_call: TRBV30; d_call: -; j_call: TRBJ1-2; clone_size: once; cdr3_length: 15; cdr3_nt: TGTGCCTGGAGTCCAGTGGAGGGAGGGTCGGGAGGCTACACCTTC; cdr3_aa: CAWSPVEGGSGGYTF
v_call: TRBV9; d_call: -; j_call: TRBJ1-5; clone_size: -; cdr3_length: 14; cdr3_nt: TGTGCCAGCAGTGATACAGGGATCAATCAGCCCCAGCATTTT; cdr3_aa: CASSDTGINQPQHF
v_call: TRBV5-1; d_call: TRBD2; j_call: TRBJ2-5; clone_size: -; cdr3_length: 17; cdr3_nt: TGCGCCAGTACTACGGGACTAGCGAGTCCCCAGGCGGAGACCCAGTACTTC; cdr3_aa: CASTTGLASPQAETQYF
v_call: TRBV28; d_call: TRBD2; j_call: TRBJ2-3; clone_size: once; cdr3_length: 18; cdr3_nt: TGTGCCAGCAGCGCACTAGCGAGCCGTGGAGGTAGCACAGATACGCAGTATTTT; cdr3_aa: CASSALASRGGSTDTQYF
v_call: TRBV3-1/TRBV3-2; d_call: -; j_call: TRBJ2-3; clone_size: -; cdr3_length: 12; cdr3_nt: TGTGCCAGCAGCCAAGACCGGGGTACGCAGTATTTT; cdr3_aa: CASSQDRGTQYF
v_call: TRBV11-3; d_call: -; j_call: TRBJ1-4; clone_size: -; cdr3_length: 12; cdr3_nt: TGTGCCAGCAGCTTATTCCGTGCGAAACTGTTTTTT; cdr3_aa: CASSLFRAKLFF
v_call: TRBV3-1/TRBV3-2; d_call: TRBD2; j_call: TRBJ2-1; clone_size: -; cdr3_length: 15; cdr3_nt: TGTGCCAGCAGAATAGCGGGAGAGGGTATCAATGAGCAGTTCTTC; cdr3_aa: CASRIAGEGINEQFF
v_call: TRBV15; d_call: -; j_call: TRBJ1-4; clone_size: -; cdr3_length: 13; cdr3_nt: TGTGCCACCAGCAGACAGACTAATGAAAAACTGTTTTTT; cdr3_aa: CATSRQTNEKLFF
v_call: TRBV19; d_call: -; j_call: TRBJ2-7; clone_size: -; cdr3_length: 13; cdr3_nt: TGTGCCAGTAGTTTTATCCAGGGCGACGAGCAGTACTTC; cdr3_aa: CASSFIQGDEQYF
v_call: TRBV7-8; d_call: TRBD2; j_call: TRBJ2-1; clone_size: -; cdr3_length: 16; cdr3_nt: TGTGCCAGCAGCTTAAGGTCTCGCGGGGGGGCTGATGAGCAGTTCTTC; cdr3_aa: CASSLRSRGGADEQFF
v_call: TRBV9; d_call: -; j_call: TRBJ2-2; clone_size: -; cdr3_length: 12; cdr3_nt: TGTGCCAGCAGGGGCCCCATCGGGGAGCTGTTTTTT; cdr3_aa: CASRGPIGELFF
v_call: TRBV4-2; d_call: -; j_call: TRBJ1-2; clone_size: -; cdr3_length: 14; cdr3_nt: TGTGCCAGCAGCCAAGTAAAGACTTATGGGGGCTACACCTTC; cdr3_aa: CASSQVKTYGGYTF
v_call: TRBV28; d_call: -; j_call: TRBJ2-7; clone_size: -; cdr3_length: 14; cdr3_nt: TGTGCCAGCAGTTTGGTAGCAAGCTCCTACGAGCAGTACTTC; cdr3_aa: CASSLVASSYEQYF
v_call: TRBV15; d_call: -; j_call: TRBJ2-5; clone_size: many; cdr3_length: 14; cdr3_nt: TGTGCCACCAGCCCAGGGGGGTACCAAGAGACCCAGTACTTC; cdr3_aa: CATSPGGYQETQYF
v_call: TRBV28; d_call: -; j_call: TRBJ2-1; clone_size: -; cdr3_length: 12; cdr3_nt: TGTGCCAGCACCCGGGTCTACAATGAGCAGTTCTTC; cdr3_aa: CASTRVYNEQFF
v_call: TRBV7-9; d_call: -; j_call: TRBJ1-1; clone_size: -; cdr3_length: 13; cdr3_nt: TGTGCCAGCAGCCAAGCCGGGGGGACTGAAGCTTTCTTT; cdr3_aa: CASSQAGGTEAFF
v_call: TRBV5-4; d_call: -; j_call: TRBJ2-5; clone_size: -; cdr3_length: 15; cdr3_nt: TGTGCCAGCAGCTATTTTGGGACTTCACAAGAGACCCAGTACTTC; cdr3_aa: CASSYFGTSQETQYF
v_call: TRBV7-3; d_call: -; j_call: TRBJ1-2; clone_size: -; cdr3_length: 13; cdr3_nt: TGTGCCAGCAGCCTCGAAGGCGGTGCTGGCTACACCTTC; cdr3_aa: CASSLEGGAGYTF
v_call: TRBV5-1; d_call: -; j_call: TRBJ1-1; clone_size: -; cdr3_length: 15; cdr3_nt: TGCGCCAGCAGCCGGTGGGCGGGGGAAGGCACTGAAGCTTTCTTT; cdr3_aa: CASSRWAGEGTEAFF
v_call: TRBV4-1; d_call: -; j_call: TRBJ2-7; clone_size: -; cdr3_length: 15; cdr3_nt: TGCGCCAGCAGCCAAGATCGGAGCGGGTCCTACGAGCAGTACTTC; cdr3_aa: CASSQDRSGSYEQYF
v_call: TRBV7-9; d_call: TRBD1; j_call: TRBJ2-7; clone_size: once; cdr3_length: 13; cdr3_nt: TGTGCCAGCAGCTCGACAGGGAACGGCGAGCAGTACTTC; cdr3_aa: CASSSTGNGEQYF
v_call: TRBV6-2/TRBV6-3; d_call: TRBD1; j_call: TRBJ1-4; clone_size: -; cdr3_length: 19; cdr3_nt: TGTGCCAGCAGTACCTCTTTCCTCGGGCAGGGGGCGTCTAATGAAAAACTGTTTTTT; cdr3_aa: CASSTSFLGQGASNEKLFF
v_call: TRBV3-1/TRBV3-2; d_call: TRBD1; j_call: TRBJ1-1; clone_size: -; cdr3_length: 13; cdr3_nt: TGTGCCAGCAGCCTACACCAGGGACAGGGAGCTTTCTTT; cdr3_aa: CASSLHQGQGAFF
v_call: TRBV27; d_call: -; j_call: TRBJ1-5; clone_size: few; cdr3_length: 18; cdr3_nt: TGTGCCAGCAGTTCCGTGACAGTTTTTCCGAACCCTAATCAGCCCCAGCATTTT; cdr3_aa: CASSSVTVFPNPNQPQHF
v_call: TRBV29-1; d_call: TRBD1; j_call: TRBJ2-1; clone_size: -; cdr3_length: 18; cdr3_nt: TGCAGCGTTGAAGACGGGACAGGGGTTATCCTGCGCTACAATGAGCAGTTCTTC; cdr3_aa: CSVEDGTGVILRYNEQFF
v_call: TRBV3-1/TRBV3-2; d_call: TRBD1; j_call: TRBJ1-5; clone_size: -; cdr3_length: 14; cdr3_nt: TGTGCCAGCAGCCAACAGGGGGATGTGCAGCCCCAGCATTTT; cdr3_aa: CASSQQGDVQPQHF
v_call: TRBV19; d_call: TRBD1; j_call: TRBJ1-4; clone_size: -; cdr3_length: 15; cdr3_nt: TGTGCCAGTACGTGGACAGGGGGGACTAATGAAAAACTGTTTTTT; cdr3_aa: CASTWTGGTNEKLFF
v_call: TRBV19; d_call: TRBD1; j_call: TRBJ1-1; clone_size: -; cdr3_length: 16; cdr3_nt: TGTGCCAGTAGTATAGACGGGGGACAGCCGAACACTGAAGCTTTCTTT; cdr3_aa: CASSIDGGQPNTEAFF
v_call: TRBV11-2; d_call: TRBD2; j_call: TRBJ2-2; clone_size: -; cdr3_length: 17; cdr3_nt: TGTGCCAGCAGCTCCCGAGCGGGAAACGCGAACACCGGGGAGCTGTTTTTT; cdr3_aa: CASSSRAGNANTGELFF
v_call: TRBV7-3; d_call: -; j_call: TRBJ2-1; clone_size: -; cdr3_length: 15; cdr3_nt: TGTGCCAGCAGCTTAAGTGGCGGGGACTACAATGAGCAGTTCTTC; cdr3_aa: CASSLSGGDYNEQFF
v_call: TRBV3-1/TRBV3-2; d_call: TRBD2; j_call: TRBJ2-1; clone_size: few; cdr3_length: 15; cdr3_nt: TGTGCCAGCAGCCCCCGGACTAGCGGGAGACCGGGGCAGTTCTTC; cdr3_aa: CASSPRTSGRPGQFF
v_call: TRBV29-1; d_call: -; j_call: TRBJ1-1; clone_size: -; cdr3_length: 14; cdr3_nt: TGCAGCGTTGAGAAGAGTTTGTGGAACACTGAAGCTTTCTTT; cdr3_aa: CSVEKSLWNTEAFF
v_call: TRBV12-5; d_call: -; j_call: TRBJ2-3; clone_size: few; cdr3_length: 16; cdr3_nt: TGTGCTAGTGGTTTGGTCCTAGCCGGAAACACGGATACGCAGTATTTT; cdr3_aa: CASGLVLAGNTDTQYF
v_call: TRBV3-1/TRBV3-2; d_call: -; j_call: TRBJ2-7; clone_size: -; cdr3_length: 13; cdr3_nt: TGTGCCAGCAGCCAAGAGGGCGTGGGCGAGCAGTACTTC; cdr3_aa: CASSQEGVGEQYF
v_call: TRBV6-1; d_call: -; j_call: TRBJ2-7; clone_size: -; cdr3_length: 13; cdr3_nt: TGTGCCAGCAGTGAAGCGCGGCCTTACGAGCAGTACTTC; cdr3_aa: CASSEARPYEQYF
v_call: TRBV2; d_call: TRBD1; j_call: TRBJ1-6; clone_size: -; cdr3_length: 15; cdr3_nt: TGTGCCAGCATGATACAGGGGGTTTATAATTCACCCCTCCACTTT; cdr3_aa: CASMIQGVYNSPLHF
v_call: TRBV9; d_call: TRBD1; j_call: TRBJ1-1; clone_size: -; cdr3_length: 14; cdr3_nt: TGTGCCAGCAGCACGGGACAGGAGAACACTGAAGCTTTCTTT; cdr3_aa: CASSTGQENTEAFF
v_call: TRBV2; d_call: -; j_call: TRBJ1-5; clone_size: -; cdr3_length: 13; cdr3_nt: TGTGCCAGCAGTTCGGACAGAAATCAGCCCCAGCATTTT; cdr3_aa: CASSSDRNQPQHF
v_call: TRBV28; d_call: TRBD1; j_call: TRBJ1-2; clone_size: -; cdr3_length: 15; cdr3_nt: TGTGCCAGCAGTTCCGGGACAGGCATCTCCTATGGCTACACCTTC; cdr3_aa: CASSSGTGISYGYTF
v_call: TRBV18; d_call: TRBD1; j_call: TRBJ1-1; clone_size: -; cdr3_length: 13; cdr3_nt: TGTGCCAGCTCACCTTCGACAGGGGTAGAAGCTTTCTTT; cdr3_aa: CASSPSTGVEAFF
v_call: TRBV25-1; d_call: TRBD2; j_call: TRBJ2-2; clone_size: few; cdr3_length: 15; cdr3_nt: TGTGCCAGCAGTGAAGGGAGGGCGGACACCGGGGAGCTGTTTTTT; cdr3_aa: CASSEGRADTGELFF
v_call: TRBV29-1; d_call: -; j_call: TRBJ1-2; clone_size: -; cdr3_length: 14; cdr3_nt: TGCAGCGTCAACGATGGCTTAGGGGGAAGCGGCTACACCTTC; cdr3_aa: CSVNDGLGGSGYTF